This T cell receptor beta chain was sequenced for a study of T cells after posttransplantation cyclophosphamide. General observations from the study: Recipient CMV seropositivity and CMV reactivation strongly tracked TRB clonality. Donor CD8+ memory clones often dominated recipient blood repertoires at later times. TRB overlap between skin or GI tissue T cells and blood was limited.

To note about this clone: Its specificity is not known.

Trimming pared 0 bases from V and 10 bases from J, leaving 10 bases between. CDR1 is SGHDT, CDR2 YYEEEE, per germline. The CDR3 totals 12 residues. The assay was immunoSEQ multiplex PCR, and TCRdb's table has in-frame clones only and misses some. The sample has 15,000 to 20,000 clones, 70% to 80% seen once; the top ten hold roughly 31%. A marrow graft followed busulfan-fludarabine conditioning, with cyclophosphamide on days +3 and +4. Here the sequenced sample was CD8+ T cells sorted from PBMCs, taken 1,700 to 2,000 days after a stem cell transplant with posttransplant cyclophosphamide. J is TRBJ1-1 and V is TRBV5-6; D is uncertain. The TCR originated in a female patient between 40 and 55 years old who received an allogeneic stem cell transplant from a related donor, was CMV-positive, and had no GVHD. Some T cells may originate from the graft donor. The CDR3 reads CASSLGSRRAFF. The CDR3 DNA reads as TGTGCCAGCAGCTTGGGCAGCCGGAGAGCTTTCTTT.